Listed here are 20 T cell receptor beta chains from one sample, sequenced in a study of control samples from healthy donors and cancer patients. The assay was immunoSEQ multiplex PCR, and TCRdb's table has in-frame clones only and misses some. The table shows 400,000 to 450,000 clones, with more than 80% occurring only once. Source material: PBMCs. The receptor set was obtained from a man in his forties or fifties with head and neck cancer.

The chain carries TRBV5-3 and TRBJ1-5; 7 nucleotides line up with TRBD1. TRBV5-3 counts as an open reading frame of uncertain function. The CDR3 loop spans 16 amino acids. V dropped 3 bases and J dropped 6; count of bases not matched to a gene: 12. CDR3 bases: TGTGCCAGAAGCTCGGCCCGCGACAGGGTCGTTCAGCCCCAGCATTTT. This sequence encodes CARSSARDRVVQPQHF.

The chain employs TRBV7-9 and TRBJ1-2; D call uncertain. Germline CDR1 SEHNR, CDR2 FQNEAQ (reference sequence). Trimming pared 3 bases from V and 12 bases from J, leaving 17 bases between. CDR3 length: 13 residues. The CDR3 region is CASSLVASGGNTF. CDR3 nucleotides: TGTGCCAGCAGCTTGGTTGCGTCGGGCGGGAACACCTTC.

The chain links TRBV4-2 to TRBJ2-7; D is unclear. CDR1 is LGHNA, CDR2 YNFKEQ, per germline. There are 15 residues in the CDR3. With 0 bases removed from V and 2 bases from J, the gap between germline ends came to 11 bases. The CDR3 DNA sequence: TGTGCCAGCAGCCAAGACGAGGCAGCCGCCTACGAGCAGTACTTC. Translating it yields CASSQDEAAAYEQYF.

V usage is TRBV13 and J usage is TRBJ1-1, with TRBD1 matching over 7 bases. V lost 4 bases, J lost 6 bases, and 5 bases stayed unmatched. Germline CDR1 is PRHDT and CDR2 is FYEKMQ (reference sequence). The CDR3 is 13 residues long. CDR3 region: CASSSDRAPEAFF. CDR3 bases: TGTGCCAGCAGCTCCGACAGGGCCCCTGAAGCTTTCTTT.

Written as DNA, the CDR3 is TGTGCCTGGAGTGTATCCCTAGCGGAAGAGACCCAGTACTTC. Translation: CAWSVSLAEETQYF. The gene calls are TRBV30 and TRBJ2-5; 7 nucleotides align to TRBD2. V shed 0 bases, J shed 3 bases, and the junction held 4 bases outside the gene matches. Germline V CDR1 and CDR2: GTSNPN, SVGIG (reference sequence). This CDR3 region has 14 residues.

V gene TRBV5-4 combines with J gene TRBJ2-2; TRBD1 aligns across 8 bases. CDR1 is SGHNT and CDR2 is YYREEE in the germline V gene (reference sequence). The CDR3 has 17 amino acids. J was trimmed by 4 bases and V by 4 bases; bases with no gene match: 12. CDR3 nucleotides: TGTGCCAGCAGCCCGGATGTGAGACAGGGGCTCACCGGGGAGCTGTTTTTT. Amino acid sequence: CASSPDVRQGLTGELFF.

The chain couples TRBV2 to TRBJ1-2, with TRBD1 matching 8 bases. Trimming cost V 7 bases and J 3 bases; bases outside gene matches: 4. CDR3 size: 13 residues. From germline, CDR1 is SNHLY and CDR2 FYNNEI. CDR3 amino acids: CASNLGQDYGYTF. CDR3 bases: TGTGCCAGCAACTTGGGACAGGACTATGGCTACACCTTC.

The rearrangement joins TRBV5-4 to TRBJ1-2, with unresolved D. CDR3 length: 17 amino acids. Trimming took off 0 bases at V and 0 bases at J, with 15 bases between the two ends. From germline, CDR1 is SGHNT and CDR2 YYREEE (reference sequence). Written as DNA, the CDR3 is TGTGCCAGCAGCTTGGGAGGAGCAGGCTCGGCTAACTATGGCTACACCTTC. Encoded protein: CASSLGGAGSANYGYTF.

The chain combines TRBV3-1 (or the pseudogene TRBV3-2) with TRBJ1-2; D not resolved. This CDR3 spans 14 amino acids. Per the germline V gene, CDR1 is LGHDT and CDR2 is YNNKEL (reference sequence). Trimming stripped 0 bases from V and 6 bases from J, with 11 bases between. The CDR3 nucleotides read TGTGCCAGCAGCCAAGACACGCCAAAGGATGGCTACACCTTC. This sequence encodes CASSQDTPKDGYTF.

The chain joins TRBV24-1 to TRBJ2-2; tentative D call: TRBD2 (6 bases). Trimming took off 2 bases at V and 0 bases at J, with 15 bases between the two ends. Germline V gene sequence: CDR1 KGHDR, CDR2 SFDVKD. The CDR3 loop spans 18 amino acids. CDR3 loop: CATSDSRGLGANTGELFF. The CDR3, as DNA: TGTGCCACCAGTGATTCACGGGGGTTGGGGGCGAACACCGGGGAGCTGTTTTTT.

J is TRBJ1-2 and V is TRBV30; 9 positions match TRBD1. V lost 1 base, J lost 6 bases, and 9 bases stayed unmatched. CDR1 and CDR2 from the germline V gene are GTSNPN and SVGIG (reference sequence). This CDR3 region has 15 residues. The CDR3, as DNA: TGTGCCTGGAGTGCCGGGTTGACAGGGGGAGATGGCTACACCTTC. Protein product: CAWSAGLTGGDGYTF. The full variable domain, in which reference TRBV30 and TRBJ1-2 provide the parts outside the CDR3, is SQTIHQWPATLVQPVGSPLSLECTVEGTSNPNLYWYRQAAGRGLQLLFYSVGIGQISSEVPQNLSASRPQDRQFILSSKKLLLSDSGFYLCAWSAGLTGGDGYTFGSGTRLTVV.

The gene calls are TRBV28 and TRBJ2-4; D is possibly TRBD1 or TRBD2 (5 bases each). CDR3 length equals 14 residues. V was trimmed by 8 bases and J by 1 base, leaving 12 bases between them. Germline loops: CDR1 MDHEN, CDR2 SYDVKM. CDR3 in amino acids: CASLGARAKNIQYF. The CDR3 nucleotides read TGTGCCAGCCTCGGGGCGAGGGCCAAAAACATTCAGTACTTC. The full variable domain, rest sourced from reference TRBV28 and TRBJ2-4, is DVKVTQSSRYLVKRTGEKVFLECVQDMDHENMFWYRQDPGLGLRLIYFSYDVKMKEKGDIPEGYSVSREKKERFSLILESASTNQTSMYLCASLGARAKNIQYFGAGTRLSVL.

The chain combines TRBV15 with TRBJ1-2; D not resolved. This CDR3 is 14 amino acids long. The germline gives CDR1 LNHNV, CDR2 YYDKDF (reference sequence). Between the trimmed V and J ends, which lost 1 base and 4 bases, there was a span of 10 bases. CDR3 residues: CATSRGEGSYGYTF. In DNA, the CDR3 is TGTGCCACCAGCAGAGGAGAGGGAAGCTATGGCTACACCTTC.

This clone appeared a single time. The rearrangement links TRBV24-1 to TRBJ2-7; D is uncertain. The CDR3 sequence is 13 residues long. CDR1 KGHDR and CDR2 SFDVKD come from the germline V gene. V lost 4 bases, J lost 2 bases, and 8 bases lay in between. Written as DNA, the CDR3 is TGTGCCACCAGTGACGCCGAGGCCTACGAGCAGTACTTC. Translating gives CATSDAEAYEQYF.

The DNA for the CDR3 is TGTGCCAGCAGCGTAGATTCGAGTCAGACAGGGGGCGAGCAGTACTTC. Residues: CASSVDSSQTGGEQYF. The V and J genes are TRBV9 and TRBJ2-7; 9 nucleotides align to TRBD1. The germline V gene has CDR1 SGDLS and CDR2 YYNGEE. This CDR3 has 16 amino acids. With V trimmed by 0 bases and J by 6 bases, 10 bases remained unmatched.

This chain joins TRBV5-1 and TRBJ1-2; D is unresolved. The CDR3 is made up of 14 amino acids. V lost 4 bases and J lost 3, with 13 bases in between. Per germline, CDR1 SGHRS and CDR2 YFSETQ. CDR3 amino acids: CASSPGGTDYGYTF. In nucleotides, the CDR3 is TGCGCCAGCAGCCCAGGAGGCACCGACTATGGCTACACCTTC.

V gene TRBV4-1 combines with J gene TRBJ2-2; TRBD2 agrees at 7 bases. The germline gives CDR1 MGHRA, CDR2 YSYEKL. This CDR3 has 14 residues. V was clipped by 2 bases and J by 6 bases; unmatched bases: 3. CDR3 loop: CASSQMGGSGELFF. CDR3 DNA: TGCGCCAGCAGCCAAATGGGGGGGTCCGGGGAGCTGTTTTTT.

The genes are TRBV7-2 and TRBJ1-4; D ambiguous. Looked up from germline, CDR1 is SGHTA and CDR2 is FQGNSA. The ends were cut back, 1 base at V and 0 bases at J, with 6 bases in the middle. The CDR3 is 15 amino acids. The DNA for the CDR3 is TGTGCCAGCAGCTTAGTAACTGCAACTAATGAAAAACTGTTTTTT. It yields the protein CASSLVTATNEKLFF.

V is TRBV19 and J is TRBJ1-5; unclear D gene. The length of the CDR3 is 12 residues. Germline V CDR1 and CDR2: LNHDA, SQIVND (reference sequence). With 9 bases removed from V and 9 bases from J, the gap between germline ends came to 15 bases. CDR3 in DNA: TGTGCCAGCGGACCGGACGAGGGGCCCCAGCATTTT. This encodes CASGPDEGPQHF.

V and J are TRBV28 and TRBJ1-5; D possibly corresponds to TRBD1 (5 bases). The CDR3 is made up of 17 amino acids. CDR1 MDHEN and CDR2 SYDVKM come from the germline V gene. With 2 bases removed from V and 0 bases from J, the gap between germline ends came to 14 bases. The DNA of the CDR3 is TGTGCCAGCAGTTTAATCTCTTTTAGGGGTAGCAATCAGCCCCAGCATTTT. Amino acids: CASSLISFRGSNQPQHF.